This is a list of T cell receptor beta chains from one sample in a study of OX40 agonist ivuxolimab in advanced cancers. Using immunoSEQ multiplex PCR, the repertoire was profiled, and TCRdb retains in-frame clones only, with some absent. The table has about 72,000 clones, 89% seen once; the top ten hold over 10%. This specimen was CD4+ or CD8+ T cells sorted from blood, taken in a trial of the OX40 agonist ivuxolimab. These receptors were obtained from an adult with an advanced solid tumor such as melanoma, head and neck, liver or kidney cancer. Each CDR3 is given with its conserved first and last residue. A D gene is named only where the DNA matches it firmly. Clone size is not always given. Where it is, it says once, few, many or a class for expanded clones.

J gene: TRBJ1-1; V gene: TRBV27; D gene: .; clone size: once; CDR3 DNA: TGTGCCAGCAGTTTAGGGAGGAACACTGAAGCTTTCTTT; CDR3 protein: CASSLGRNTEAFF
J gene: TRBJ1-2; V gene: TRBV28; D gene: .; clone size: .; CDR3 DNA: TGTGCCAGCAGCTCGGCAGGCTATGGCTACACCTTC; CDR3 protein: CASSSAGYGYTF
J gene: TRBJ1-2; V gene: TRBV6-1; D gene: TRBD1; clone size: .; CDR3 DNA: TGTGCCAGCAGTCAAGGACGGGGGACAGGTTCTAACTATGGCTACACCTTC; CDR3 protein: CASSQGRGTGSNYGYTF
J gene: TRBJ1-1; V gene: TRBV2; D gene: TRBD1; clone size: .; CDR3 DNA: TGTGCCAGCAGGGGACAGGGGGATTTCGATGAAGCTTTCTTT; CDR3 protein: CASRGQGDFDEAFF
J gene: TRBJ1-6; V gene: TRBV28; D gene: .; clone size: .; CDR3 DNA: TGTGCCAGCAGTTTAGAGGGTCGGAGCTCCTATAATTCACCCCTCCACTTT; CDR3 protein: CASSLEGRSSYNSPLHF
J gene: TRBJ1-2; V gene: TRBV7-9; D gene: .; clone size: .; CDR3 DNA: TGTGCCAGCAGCTTCGAGAGTAACTATGGCTACACCTTC; CDR3 protein: CASSFESNYGYTF
J gene: TRBJ2-2; V gene: TRBV2; D gene: TRBD2; clone size: .; CDR3 DNA: TGTGCCAGCAGTGTTAGCGGGAGTGTCGGGGAGCTGTTTTTT; CDR3 protein: CASSVSGSVGELFF
J gene: TRBJ2-7; V gene: TRBV5-1; D gene: .; clone size: .; CDR3 DNA: TGCGCCAGCAGCTTGGCCATAGGCAGCCCGAGCTCCTACGAGCAGTACTTC; CDR3 protein: CASSLAIGSPSSYEQYF
J gene: TRBJ2-3; V gene: TRBV7-9; D gene: .; clone size: once; CDR3 DNA: TGTGCCAGCAGCTTAGCAGGGGCAGATACGCAGTATTTT; CDR3 protein: CASSLAGADTQYF
J gene: TRBJ2-2; V gene: TRBV6-5; D gene: .; clone size: .; CDR3 DNA: TGTGCCAGCCGTTACACGAACACCGGGGAGCTGTTTTTT; CDR3 protein: CASRYTNTGELFF
J gene: TRBJ1-2; V gene: TRBV10-3; D gene: .; clone size: .; CDR3 DNA: TGTGCCAGCACCCCAGGGGATAACTATGGCTACACCTTC; CDR3 protein: CASTPGDNYGYTF
J gene: TRBJ2-1; V gene: TRBV5-6; D gene: .; clone size: .; CDR3 DNA: TGTGCCAGCAGTTTCAGCGGACGTGAGCAGTTCTTC; CDR3 protein: CASSFSGREQFF
J gene: TRBJ1-2; V gene: TRBV2; D gene: .; clone size: .; CDR3 DNA: TGTGCCAGCAGTTCACAGGGTGCCTATGGCTACACCTTC; CDR3 protein: CASSSQGAYGYTF
J gene: TRBJ1-1; V gene: TRBV7-2; D gene: TRBD1; clone size: .; CDR3 DNA: TGTGCCAGCAGCCCGCGACAGGGCGGTGAAGCTTTCTTT; CDR3 protein: CASSPRQGGEAFF
J gene: TRBJ2-7; V gene: TRBV7-6; D gene: .; clone size: .; CDR3 DNA: TGTGCCAGCAGCCTCTACTTGGCCTACGAGCAGTACTTC; CDR3 protein: CASSLYLAYEQYF
J gene: TRBJ2-5; V gene: TRBV6-5; D gene: .; clone size: .; CDR3 DNA: TGTGCCAGCAGTTCGTCAGGGGAGACCCAGTACTTC; CDR3 protein: CASSSSGETQYF
J gene: TRBJ2-6; V gene: TRBV12-5; D gene: TRBD1; clone size: .; CDR3 DNA: TGTGCTAGTGCCCGGGACAGACCCTCTGGGGCCAACGTCCTGACTTTC; CDR3 protein: CASARDRPSGANVLTF
J gene: TRBJ2-2; V gene: TRBV10-3; D gene: .; clone size: .; CDR3 DNA: TGTGCCATCAGTGAGTCCGGGGAGCTGTTTTTT; CDR3 protein: CAISESGELFF
J gene: TRBJ2-2; V gene: TRBV7-6; D gene: TRBD1; clone size: .; CDR3 DNA: TGTGCCAGCAGCCGCCGGGACAGGGGGCAAACCGGGGAGCTGTTTTTT; CDR3 protein: CASSRRDRGQTGELFF
J gene: TRBJ2-7; V gene: TRBV25-1; D gene: TRBD1; clone size: .; CDR3 DNA: TGTGCCAGCAGTGGTGACAGGGGAGTCTTAAACGAGCAGTACTTC; CDR3 protein: CASSGDRGVLNEQYF
J gene: TRBJ2-2; V gene: TRBV11-2; D gene: .; clone size: once; CDR3 DNA: TGTGCCAGCAGCTTACGAACAGGGAACACCGGGGAGCTGTTTTTT; CDR3 protein: CASSLRTGNTGELFF
J gene: TRBJ2-3; V gene: TRBV28; D gene: .; clone size: .; CDR3 DNA: TGTGCCAGCAGCAGACTGGCAGATACGCAGTATTTT; CDR3 protein: CASSRLADTQYF
J gene: TRBJ2-7; V gene: TRBV28; D gene: .; clone size: few; CDR3 DNA: TGTGCCAGCGGGACACAAGCCTACGAGCAGTACTTC; CDR3 protein: CASGTQAYEQYF
J gene: TRBJ2-1; V gene: TRBV11-2; D gene: .; clone size: few; CDR3 DNA: TGTGCCAGCAGCCCAAAGTACGGACTTAACCAAAACAATGAGCAGTTCTTC; CDR3 protein: CASSPKYGLNQNNEQFF
J gene: TRBJ2-7; V gene: TRBV7-9; D gene: .; clone size: .; CDR3 DNA: TGTGCCAGCAGCTTAGAACTATCCTACGAGCAGTACTTC; CDR3 protein: CASSLELSYEQYF
J gene: TRBJ1-1; V gene: TRBV10-3; D gene: TRBD1; clone size: .; CDR3 DNA: TGTGCCATCAGTGAGGACAGGGTAGCTTTCTTT; CDR3 protein: CAISEDRVAFF
J gene: TRBJ1-1; V gene: TRBV27; D gene: .; clone size: .; CDR3 DNA: TGTGCCAGCGGAGGTAGGGTGAACACTGAAGCTTTCTTT; CDR3 protein: CASGGRVNTEAFF
J gene: TRBJ1-2; V gene: TRBV28; D gene: .; clone size: once; CDR3 DNA: TGTGCCAGCTGCGGGCTTTATGGCTACACCTTC; CDR3 protein: CASCGLYGYTF
J gene: TRBJ2-3; V gene: TRBV2; D gene: .; clone size: .; CDR3 DNA: TGTGCCAGCCGTCTCGGAGATACGCAGTATTTT; CDR3 protein: CASRLGDTQYF
J gene: TRBJ2-7; V gene: TRBV7-2; D gene: TRBD1; clone size: once; CDR3 DNA: TGTGCCAGCAGCTACTCAGGGGGCTACGAGCAGTACTTC; CDR3 protein: CASSYSGGYEQYF
J gene: TRBJ1-2; V gene: TRBV5-3; D gene: .; clone size: once; CDR3 DNA: TGTGCCATCCACAGGACAGACAGCTATGGCTACACCTTC; CDR3 protein: CAIHRTDSYGYTF
J gene: TRBJ2-3; V gene: TRBV29-1; D gene: .; clone size: few; CDR3 DNA: TGCAGCGTTGGCGGAAATACGCAGTATTTT; CDR3 protein: CSVGGNTQYF
J gene: TRBJ2-5; V gene: TRBV27; D gene: .; clone size: .; CDR3 DNA: TGTGCCAGCAGTTCTGACAGGTTCAGAGAGACCCAGTACTTC; CDR3 protein: CASSSDRFRETQYF
J gene: TRBJ2-3; V gene: TRBV11-3; D gene: TRBD2; clone size: .; CDR3 DNA: TGTGCCAGCAGCCTCGGGACTAGCGGGGGGTCGTATGATACGCAGTATTTT; CDR3 protein: CASSLGTSGGSYDTQYF
J gene: TRBJ2-3; V gene: TRBV4-1; D gene: TRBD2; clone size: .; CDR3 DNA: TGCGCCAGCAGCCGATGGGAAGAGGGAGGGCCCGGCGATACGCAGTATTTT; CDR3 protein: CASSRWEEGGPGDTQYF
J gene: TRBJ1-1; V gene: TRBV5-1; D gene: TRBD1; clone size: .; CDR3 DNA: TGCGCCAGCAGCTCCGGACAGGGGAGAACTGAAGCTTTCTTT; CDR3 protein: CASSSGQGRTEAFF
J gene: TRBJ2-5; V gene: TRBV7-9; D gene: .; clone size: .; CDR3 DNA: TGTGCCAGCAGCCTTCCTATTGGGTCCCAGTACTTC; CDR3 protein: CASSLPIGSQYF
J gene: TRBJ2-3; V gene: TRBV5-1; D gene: .; clone size: .; CDR3 DNA: TGCGCCAGCAGCTTGGTGGTTAGCGACTCAGATACGCAGTATTTT; CDR3 protein: CASSLVVSDSDTQYF
J gene: TRBJ2-7; V gene: TRBV6-6; D gene: .; clone size: .; CDR3 DNA: TGTGCCAGCAGTTATGCGGGGGCCGCTCCTTACTTC; CDR3 protein: CASSYAGAAPYF
J gene: TRBJ2-2; V gene: TRBV4-2; D gene: .; clone size: .; CDR3 DNA: TGTGCCAGCAGCCAAGGGTTGAACACCGGGGAGCTGTTTTTT; CDR3 protein: CASSQGLNTGELFF
J gene: TRBJ2-6; V gene: TRBV7-3; D gene: .; clone size: .; CDR3 DNA: TGTGCCAGCAGCCCTAAGGGACTTACTGGGGCCAACGTCCTGACTTTC; CDR3 protein: CASSPKGLTGANVLTF
J gene: TRBJ1-5; V gene: TRBV7-9; D gene: TRBD1; clone size: .; CDR3 DNA: TGTGCCAGCAGCTTAGTAACAGGGGATAGCAATCAGCCCCAGCATTTT; CDR3 protein: CASSLVTGDSNQPQHF
J gene: TRBJ1-2; V gene: TRBV27; D gene: TRBD1; clone size: .; CDR3 DNA: TGTGCCAGCAGTTTCGGACAGGGCCATGGCTACACCTTC; CDR3 protein: CASSFGQGHGYTF
J gene: TRBJ2-7; V gene: TRBV11-2; D gene: .; clone size: .; CDR3 DNA: TGTGCCAGCAGCCCCCTCGAGTGGTACGAGCAGTACTTC; CDR3 protein: CASSPLEWYEQYF
J gene: TRBJ1-1; V gene: TRBV4-2; D gene: .; clone size: .; CDR3 DNA: TGTGCCAGCAGCTTGGGGACCAGGGACACTGAAGCTTTCTTT; CDR3 protein: CASSLGTRDTEAFF
J gene: TRBJ2-4; V gene: TRBV19; D gene: .; clone size: .; CDR3 DNA: TGTGCCAGTAGGGACGCAGACAAAAACATTCAGTACTTC; CDR3 protein: CASRDADKNIQYF
J gene: TRBJ2-7; V gene: TRBV9; D gene: TRBD1; clone size: .; CDR3 DNA: TGTGCCAGCAGCGCAGGGGGCTACGAGCAGTACTTC; CDR3 protein: CASSAGGYEQYF
J gene: TRBJ2-5; V gene: TRBV10-3; D gene: .; clone size: .; CDR3 DNA: TGTGCCATCAGTGAGTCGCGGCGGGAGACCCAGTACTTC; CDR3 protein: CAISESRRETQYF
J gene: TRBJ2-5; V gene: TRBV7-3; D gene: .; clone size: .; CDR3 DNA: TGTGCCAGCAGCCTTGACAGCTCAGAGACCCAGTACTTC; CDR3 protein: CASSLDSSETQYF
J gene: TRBJ2-7; V gene: TRBV7-9; D gene: .; clone size: .; CDR3 DNA: TGTGCCAGCGAGGGGCAGAGCTCCTACGAGCAGTACTTC; CDR3 protein: CASEGQSSYEQYF
J gene: TRBJ1-4; V gene: TRBV18; D gene: .; clone size: .; CDR3 DNA: TGTGCCAGCTCACCGGCTGGGGGTGAAAAACTGTTTTTT; CDR3 protein: CASSPAGGEKLFF
J gene: TRBJ1-6; V gene: TRBV4-1; D gene: .; clone size: .; CDR3 DNA: TGCGCCAGCAGCACGACAGGCGAAGGGGGGAATTCACCCCTCCACTTT; CDR3 protein: CASSTTGEGGNSPLHF
J gene: TRBJ1-5; V gene: TRBV7-2; D gene: .; clone size: .; CDR3 DNA: TGTGCCAGCAGCCCATGGGGTCAGCCCCAGCATTTT; CDR3 protein: CASSPWGQPQHF
J gene: TRBJ2-3; V gene: TRBV12-5; D gene: TRBD1; clone size: .; CDR3 DNA: TGTGCTAGTGGCCCGAACCGTTCAACAGGGGGCGACCCTTTGACAGATACGCAGTATTTT; CDR3 protein: CASGPNRSTGGDPLTDTQYF
J gene: TRBJ2-3; V gene: TRBV5-5; D gene: .; clone size: .; CDR3 DNA: TGTGCCAGCAGCTTGGCAGATACGCAGTATTTT; CDR3 protein: CASSLADTQYF